The clone carrying this T cell receptor (beta chain) was seen ten or more times. RNA transcripts served as the template for amplifying TCR beta CDR3 regions. RT-PCR in the first round (using the HTBI primer set) targeted the TCR CDR3. TCRdb reprocessed the multiplex PCR reads with MiXCR, giving one entry per CDR3 protein. The sample includes around 600,000 distinct CDR3 sequences, approximately 15% of them seen just once. The sample belongs to a study of T cells in Graves' hyperthyroidism and ophthalmopathy. V lost 7 bases to trimming and J lost 4 bases; unmatched junction nucleotides: 8. Germline CDR1 and CDR2: WNHNN and SYGVQD (reference sequence). The CDR3 covers 16 residues.

This clonotype originated in a young woman with Graves' ophthalmopathy. The specimen was blood. The chain carries TRBV10-1 and TRBJ2-1; 12 bases fit TRBD2. The DNA of the CDR3 is TGCGCCAGCACCACCGGACTAGCGGGGATATACAATGAGCAGTTCTTC. Translation gives CASTTGLAGIYNEQFF.